This TCR delta chain appears in the sequencing data of a study of gamma-delta T cells after stem cell transplantation. The J segment lost 6 bases and the V segment lost 0 bases, leaving 29 bases of the junction unmatched. The CDR3 has 22 amino acids. CDR1 and CDR2 (germline): GEAIGNYY, EKD. TCRdb made new clone calls on the RT-PCR reads using CATT. The data hold some 700 delta-chain clones, with 55% to 65% observed a single time. A note on this clone: With a far larger clone one base away, a read error is the likely cause.

This chain connects TRDV2 to TRDJ1; TRDD3 agrees at 8 bases. Sequencing was performed on gamma-delta T cells. The source of this sequence is a human donor. It is not recorded whose cells these are; they may come from a transplant donor. CDR3 in DNA: TGTGCCTGTGACACCCTCCTTCTCCAACGAAACGTTAATACTGGGGGCAGCTATAAACTCATCTTT. This translates into CACDTLLLQRNVNTGGSYKLIF.